The TCR beta chain described here comes from a study of T-cell reconstitution after alpha-beta-depleted transplantation in children. Broader study findings: Some patients showed high day-60 TCRbeta diversity, which derived from surviving recipient T cells and thymic progenitors.

The V end lost 2 bases, the J end lost 5 bases, and 10 bases lay between the germline ends. The CDR3 extends over 13 amino acids. From germline, CDR1 is MNHEY and CDR2 SMNVEV (reference sequence). Comment on this clonotype: Its antigen remains unknown.

This sample's TCRbeta library carried unique molecular identifier barcodes. MiXCR, applied by TCRdb to the PCR reads, yields one record per CDR3 protein. The sample lists 110,000 or so distinct CDR3 sequences, around 6.4% occurring once. The sample here was PBMCs, mostly from graft donor cells, taken 360 days after TCRalphabeta/CD19-depleted stem cell transplant. V usage is TRBV27 and J usage is TRBJ2-7; TRBD1 is a possible D gene (5 bases). The sequence was collected from a male patient between 2 and 15 years old who had a stem cell transplant for acute lymphoblastic leukemia, so the T cells may come from the graft donor. The CDR3 DNA sequence: TGTGCCAGCAGTTTAGGGGCGCTTAACGAGCAGTACTTC. Its protein is CASSLGALNEQYF.